This T cell receptor (beta chain) was identified in a study of blood T cells in healthy people across ages. Background on the study: Per two T cells, template switching captured roughly one barcoded beta molecule. Whole-study findings and limits: While age rose, TCR beta diversity per million T cells dropped in a roughly linear way. What prevented conclusive comparison of naive and antigen-experienced cells was that PBMCs were unsorted.

Combining a sample-barcoded 5' primer with a J-beta primer mix, a second PCR ran for roughly 7 to 12 cycles. TCRdb itself ran the 5' RACE reads through MiXCR, one entry per CDR3 protein. The sample lists about 1,800,000 distinct CDR3 sequences, 28% occurring once. Turning to this clonotype: What it binds is unknown.

This CDR3 contains 17 residues. The V and J ends lost 6 bases and 6 bases, in that order; junction bases with no gene match: 9. The germline gives CDR1 MGHDK, CDR2 SYGVNS. This receptor was identified in a woman aged 30 to 39 in good health. The genes are TRBV25-1 and TRBJ2-3, with 16 bases fitting TRBD2. The material sequenced was blood. CDR3 sequence reads: CASRGLAGGPTGDTQYF. CDR3 nucleotides: TGTGCCAGCAGGGGACTAGCGGGAGGGCCGACTGGCGATACGCAGTATTTT.